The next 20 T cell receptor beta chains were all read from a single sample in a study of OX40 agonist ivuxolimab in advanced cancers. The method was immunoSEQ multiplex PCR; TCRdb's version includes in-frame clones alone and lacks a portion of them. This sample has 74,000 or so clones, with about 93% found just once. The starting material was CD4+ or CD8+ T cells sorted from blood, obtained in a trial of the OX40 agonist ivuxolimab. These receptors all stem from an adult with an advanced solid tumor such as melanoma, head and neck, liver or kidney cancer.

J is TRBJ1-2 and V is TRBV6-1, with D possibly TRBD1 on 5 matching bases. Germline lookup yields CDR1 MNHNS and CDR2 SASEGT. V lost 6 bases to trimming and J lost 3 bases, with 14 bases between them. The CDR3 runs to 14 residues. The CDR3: CASRERGWDYGYTF. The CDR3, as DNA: TGTGCCAGCAGGGAGAGGGGATGGGACTATGGCTACACCTTC.

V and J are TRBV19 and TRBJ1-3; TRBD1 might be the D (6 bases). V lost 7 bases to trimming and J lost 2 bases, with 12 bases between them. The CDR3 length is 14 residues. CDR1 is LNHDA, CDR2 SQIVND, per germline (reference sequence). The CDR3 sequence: CASNTGIAGNTIYF. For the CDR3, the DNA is TGTGCCAGTAATACAGGGATAGCTGGAAACACCATATATTTT.

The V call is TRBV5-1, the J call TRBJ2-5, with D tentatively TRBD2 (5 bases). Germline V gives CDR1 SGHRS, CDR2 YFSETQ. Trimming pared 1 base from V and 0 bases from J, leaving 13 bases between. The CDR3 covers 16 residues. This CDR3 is CASSLSGSAYQETQYF. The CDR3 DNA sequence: TGCGCCAGCAGCTTGAGTGGTAGCGCGTACCAAGAGACCCAGTACTTC.

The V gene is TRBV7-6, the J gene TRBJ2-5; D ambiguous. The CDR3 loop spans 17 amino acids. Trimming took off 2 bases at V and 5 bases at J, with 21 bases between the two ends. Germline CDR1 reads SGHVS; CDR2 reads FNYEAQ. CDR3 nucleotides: TGTGCCAGCAGCTTAAGATATAAAGAGGCCAGATGGGAGACCCAGTACTTC. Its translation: CASSLRYKEARWETQYF.

CDR3 in DNA: TGTGCCAGCAGTTACTGGGCGACCCCAAAAAACATTCAGTACTTC. This codes for CASSYWATPKNIQYF. The chain combines TRBV6-6 with TRBJ2-4; no reliable D call. V lost 1 base and J lost 4, with 11 bases in between. Germline V gene sequence: CDR1 MNHNY, CDR2 SVGAGI (reference sequence). This CDR3 is built from 15 residues.

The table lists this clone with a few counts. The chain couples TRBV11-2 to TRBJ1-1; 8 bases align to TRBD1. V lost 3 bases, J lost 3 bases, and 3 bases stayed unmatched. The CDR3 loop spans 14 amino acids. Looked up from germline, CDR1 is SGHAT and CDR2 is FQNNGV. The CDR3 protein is CASSLRTGYTEAFF. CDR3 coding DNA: TGTGCCAGCAGCTTGAGGACAGGGTACACTGAAGCTTTCTTT.

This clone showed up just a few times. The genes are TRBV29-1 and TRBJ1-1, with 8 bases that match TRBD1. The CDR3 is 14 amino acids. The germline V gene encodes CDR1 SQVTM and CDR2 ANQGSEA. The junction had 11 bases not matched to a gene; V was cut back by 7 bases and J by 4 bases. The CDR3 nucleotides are TGCAGCGCCGGGACAGGCTCCTCGGGCACTGAAGCTTTCTTT. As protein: CSAGTGSSGTEAFF.

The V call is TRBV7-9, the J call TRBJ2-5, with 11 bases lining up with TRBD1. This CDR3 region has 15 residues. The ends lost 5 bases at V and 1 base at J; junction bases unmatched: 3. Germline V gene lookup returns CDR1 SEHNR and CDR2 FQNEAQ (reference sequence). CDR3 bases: TGTGCCAGCAGCCCCGGGACAGGGGGCCAAGAGACCCAGTACTTC. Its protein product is CASSPGTGGQETQYF. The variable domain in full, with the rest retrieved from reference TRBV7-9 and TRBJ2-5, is DTGVSQNPRHKITKRGQNVTFRCDPISEHNRLYWYRQTLGQGPEFLTYFQNEAQLEKSRLLSDRFSAERPKGSFSTLEIQRTEQGDSAMYLCASSPGTGGQETQYFGPGTRLLVL.

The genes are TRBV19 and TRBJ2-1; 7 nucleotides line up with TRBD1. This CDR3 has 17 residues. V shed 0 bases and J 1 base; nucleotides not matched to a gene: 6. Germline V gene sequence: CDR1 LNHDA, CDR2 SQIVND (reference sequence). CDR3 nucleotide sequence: TGTGCCAGTAGTATAGACTCGGGACAGACATCCTACAATGAGCAGTTCTTC. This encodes CASSIDSGQTSYNEQFF. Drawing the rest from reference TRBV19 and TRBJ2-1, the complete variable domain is DGGITQSPKYLFRKEGQNVTLSCEQNLNHDAMYWYRQDPGQGLRLIYYSQIVNDFQKGDIAEGYSVSREKKESFPLTVTSAQKNPTAFYLCASSIDSGQTSYNEQFFGPGTRLTVL.

DNA of the CDR3: TGTGCCAGCAGTTCCCTTGACCCTCTCTACGAGCAGTACTTC. Protein sequence: CASSSLDPLYEQYF. This chain joins TRBV28 and TRBJ2-7; D unclear. The CDR3 is 14 residues long. Trimming cost V 4 bases and J 3 bases, with 13 bases left between them. Germline assignment: CDR1 MDHEN and CDR2 SYDVKM. Complete variable domain (other parts from reference TRBV28 and TRBJ2-7): DVKVTQSSRYLVKRTGEKVFLECVQDMDHENMFWYRQDPGLGLRLIYFSYDVKMKEKGDIPEGYSVSREKKERFSLILESASTNQTSMYLCASSSLDPLYEQYFGPGTRLTVT.

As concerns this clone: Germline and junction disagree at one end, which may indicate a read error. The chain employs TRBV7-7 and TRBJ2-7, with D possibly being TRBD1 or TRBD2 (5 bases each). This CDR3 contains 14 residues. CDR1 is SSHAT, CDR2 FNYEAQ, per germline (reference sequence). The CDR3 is CASSLAQGANEQYF. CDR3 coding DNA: TGTGCTAGCAGCCTAGCCCAGGGCGCCAACGAGCAGTACTTC.

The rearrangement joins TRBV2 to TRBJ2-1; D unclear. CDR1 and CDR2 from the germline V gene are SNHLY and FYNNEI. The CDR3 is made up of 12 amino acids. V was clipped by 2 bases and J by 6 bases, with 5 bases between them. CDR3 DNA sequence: TGTGCCAGCAGTGAATGGGGCAATGAGCAGTTCTTC. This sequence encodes CASSEWGNEQFF.

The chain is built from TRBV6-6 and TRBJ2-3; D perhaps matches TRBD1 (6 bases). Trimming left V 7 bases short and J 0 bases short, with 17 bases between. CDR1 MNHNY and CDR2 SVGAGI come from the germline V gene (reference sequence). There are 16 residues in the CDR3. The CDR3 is CASMGAAVYSTDTQYF. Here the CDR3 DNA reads TGTGCCAGCATGGGGGCGGCGGTTTATAGCACAGATACGCAGTATTTT.

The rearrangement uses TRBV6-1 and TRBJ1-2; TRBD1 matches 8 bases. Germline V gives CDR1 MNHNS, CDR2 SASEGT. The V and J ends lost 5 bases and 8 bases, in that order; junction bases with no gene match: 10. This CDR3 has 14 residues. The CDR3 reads CASSFSGGASGYTF. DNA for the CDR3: TGTGCCAGCAGTTTTTCAGGGGGCGCGTCCGGCTACACCTTC.

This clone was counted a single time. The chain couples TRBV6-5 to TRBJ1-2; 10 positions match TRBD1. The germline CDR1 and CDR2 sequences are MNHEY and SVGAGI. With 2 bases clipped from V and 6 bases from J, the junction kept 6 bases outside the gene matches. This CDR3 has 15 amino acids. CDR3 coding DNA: TGTGCCAGCAGTTACGCGACAGGGGGCGCGGATGGCTACACCTTC. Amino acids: CASSYATGGADGYTF.

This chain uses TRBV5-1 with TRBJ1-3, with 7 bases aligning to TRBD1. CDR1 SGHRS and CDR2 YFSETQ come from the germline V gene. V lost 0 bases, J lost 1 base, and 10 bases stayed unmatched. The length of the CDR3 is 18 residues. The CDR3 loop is CASSLDGGRGVSGNTIYF. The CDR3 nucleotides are TGCGCCAGCAGCTTGGACGGTGGCAGGGGGGTTTCTGGAAACACCATATATTTT.

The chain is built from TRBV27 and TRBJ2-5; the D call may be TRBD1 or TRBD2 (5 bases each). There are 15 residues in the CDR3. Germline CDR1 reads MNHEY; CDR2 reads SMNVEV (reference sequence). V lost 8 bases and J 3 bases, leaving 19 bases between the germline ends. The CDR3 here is CASRWGTHQKETQYF. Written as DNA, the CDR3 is TGTGCCAGCCGTTGGGGGACCCATCAGAAAGAGACCCAGTACTTC.

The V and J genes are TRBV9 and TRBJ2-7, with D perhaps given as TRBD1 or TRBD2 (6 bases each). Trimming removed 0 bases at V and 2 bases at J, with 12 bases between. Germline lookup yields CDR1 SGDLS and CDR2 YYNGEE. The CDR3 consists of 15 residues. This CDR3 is CASSVGSGGPYEQYF. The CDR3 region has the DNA TGTGCCAGCAGCGTAGGGTCCGGGGGCCCCTACGAGCAGTACTTC.

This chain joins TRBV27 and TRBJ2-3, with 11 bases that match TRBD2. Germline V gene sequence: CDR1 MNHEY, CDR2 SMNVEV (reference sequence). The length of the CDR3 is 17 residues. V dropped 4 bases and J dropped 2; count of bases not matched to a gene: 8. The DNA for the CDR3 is TGTGCCAGCAGTTATAGCGGGAGGGCCGCCTTCACAGATACGCAGTATTTT. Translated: CASSYSGRAAFTDTQYF.

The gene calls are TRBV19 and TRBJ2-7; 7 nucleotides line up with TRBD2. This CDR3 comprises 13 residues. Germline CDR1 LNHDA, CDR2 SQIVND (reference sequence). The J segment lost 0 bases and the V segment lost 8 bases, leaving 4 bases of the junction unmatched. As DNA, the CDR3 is TGTGCCAGTTCCCCGGGGGGCTCCTACGAGCAGTACTTC. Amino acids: CASSPGGSYEQYF. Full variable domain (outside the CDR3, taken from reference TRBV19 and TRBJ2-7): DGGITQSPKYLFRKEGQNVTLSCEQNLNHDAMYWYRQDPGQGLRLIYYSQIVNDFQKGDIAEGYSVSREKKESFPLTVTSAQKNPTAFYLCASSPGGSYEQYFGPGTRLTVT.